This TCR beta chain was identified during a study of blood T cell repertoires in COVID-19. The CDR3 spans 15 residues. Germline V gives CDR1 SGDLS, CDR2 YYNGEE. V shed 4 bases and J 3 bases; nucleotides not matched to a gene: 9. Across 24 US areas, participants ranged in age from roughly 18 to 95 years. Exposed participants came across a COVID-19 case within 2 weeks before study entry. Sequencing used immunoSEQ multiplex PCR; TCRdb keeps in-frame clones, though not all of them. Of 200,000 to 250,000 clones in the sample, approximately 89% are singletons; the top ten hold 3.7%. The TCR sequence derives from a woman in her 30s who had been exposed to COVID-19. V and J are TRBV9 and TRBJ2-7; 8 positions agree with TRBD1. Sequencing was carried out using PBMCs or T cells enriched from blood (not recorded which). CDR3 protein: CASSPTWTGNYEQYF. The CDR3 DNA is TGTGCCAGCAGCCCCACGTGGACAGGGAACTACGAGCAGTACTTC. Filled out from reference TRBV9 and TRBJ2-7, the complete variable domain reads DSGVTQTPKHLITATGQRVTLRCSPRSGDLSVYWYQQSLDQGLQFLIQYYNGEERAKGNILERFSAQQFPDLHSELNLSSLELGDSALYFCASSPTWTGNYEQYFGPGTRLTVT.